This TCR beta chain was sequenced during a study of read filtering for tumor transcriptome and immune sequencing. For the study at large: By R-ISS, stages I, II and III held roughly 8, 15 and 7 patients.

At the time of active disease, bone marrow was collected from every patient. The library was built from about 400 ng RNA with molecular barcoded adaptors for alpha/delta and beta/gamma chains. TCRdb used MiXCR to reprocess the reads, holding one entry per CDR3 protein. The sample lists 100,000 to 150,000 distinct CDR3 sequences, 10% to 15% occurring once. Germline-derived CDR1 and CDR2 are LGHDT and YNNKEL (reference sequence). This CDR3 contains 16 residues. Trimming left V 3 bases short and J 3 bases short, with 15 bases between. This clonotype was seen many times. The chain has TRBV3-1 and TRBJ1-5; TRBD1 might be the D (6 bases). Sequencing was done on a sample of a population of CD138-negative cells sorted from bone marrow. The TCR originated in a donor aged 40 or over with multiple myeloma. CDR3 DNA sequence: TGTGCCAGCAGCCAGGGGGCATTCCCCGACAATCAGCCCCAGCATTTT. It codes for CASSQGAFPDNQPQHF.